A single TCR beta chain is shown here with its context. The junction had 4 bases not matched to a gene; V was cut back by 6 bases and J by 4 bases. CDR3 length: 13 residues. In germline, CDR1 is WNHNN, CDR2 SYGVQD (reference sequence). PCR used 60 Vbeta primers and 13 Jbeta primers. Produced via immunoSEQ multiplex PCR; TCRdb's table is partial and in-frame only. Among tens of thousands of clones listed, about 85% were seen once. The record originates from a study of cytomegalovirus exposure and HLA in healthy donors. The sample taken for sequencing was PBMCs. The gene calls are TRBV10-1 and TRBJ2-7; 9 bases match TRBD1. The source is a girl aged 2-9 years in good health and CMV-seropositive. CDR3 nucleotide sequence: TGCGCCAGCAGCCCCGGGACAGGGTACGAGCAGTACTTC. Translating gives CASSPGTGYEQYF.